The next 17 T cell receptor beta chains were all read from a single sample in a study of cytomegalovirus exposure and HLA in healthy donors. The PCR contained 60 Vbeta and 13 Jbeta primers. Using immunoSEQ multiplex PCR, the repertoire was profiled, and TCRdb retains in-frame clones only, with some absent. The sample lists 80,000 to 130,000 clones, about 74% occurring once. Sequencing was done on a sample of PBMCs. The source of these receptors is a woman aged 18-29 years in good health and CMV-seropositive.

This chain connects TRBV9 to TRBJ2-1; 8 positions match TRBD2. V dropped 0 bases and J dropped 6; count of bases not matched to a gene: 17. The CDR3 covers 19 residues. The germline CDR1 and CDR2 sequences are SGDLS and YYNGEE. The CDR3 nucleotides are TGTGCCAGCAGCGTAGCTTTAGGGGGGGGGACTAGGGACATCAATGAGCAGTTCTTC. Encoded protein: CASSVALGGGTRDINEQFF.

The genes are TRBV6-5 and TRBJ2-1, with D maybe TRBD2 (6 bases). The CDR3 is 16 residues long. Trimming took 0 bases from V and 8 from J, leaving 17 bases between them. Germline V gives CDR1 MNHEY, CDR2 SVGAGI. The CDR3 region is CASSYSGLGGLDEQFF. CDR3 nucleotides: TGTGCCAGCAGTTACTCGGGTCTGGGAGGTTTGGATGAGCAGTTCTTC.

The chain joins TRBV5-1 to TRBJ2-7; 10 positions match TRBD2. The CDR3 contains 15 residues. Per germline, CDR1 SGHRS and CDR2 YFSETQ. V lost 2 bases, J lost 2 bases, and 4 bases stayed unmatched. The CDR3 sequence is CASSLRTSGTYEQYF. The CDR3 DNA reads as TGCGCCAGCAGCTTAAGGACTAGCGGTACCTACGAGCAGTACTTC.

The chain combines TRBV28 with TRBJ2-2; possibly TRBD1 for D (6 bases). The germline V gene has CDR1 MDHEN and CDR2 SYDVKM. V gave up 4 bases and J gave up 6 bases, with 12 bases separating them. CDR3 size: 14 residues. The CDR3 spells CASSSPGQSGELFF. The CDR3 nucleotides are TGTGCCAGCAGTTCGCCAGGACAGTCCGGGGAGCTGTTTTTT.

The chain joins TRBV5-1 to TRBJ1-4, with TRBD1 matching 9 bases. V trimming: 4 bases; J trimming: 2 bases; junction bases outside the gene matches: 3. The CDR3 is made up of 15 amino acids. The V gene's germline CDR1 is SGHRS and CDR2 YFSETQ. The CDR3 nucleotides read TGCGCCAGCAGCAAAACAGGGGGCACTAATGAAAAACTGTTTTTT. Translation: CASSKTGGTNEKLFF.

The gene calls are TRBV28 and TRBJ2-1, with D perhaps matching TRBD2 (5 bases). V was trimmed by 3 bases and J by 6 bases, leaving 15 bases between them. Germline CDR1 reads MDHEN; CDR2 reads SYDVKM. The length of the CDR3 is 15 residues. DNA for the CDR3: TGTGCCAGCAGTTTCGGCGGAGGAGAGTCCAATGAGCAGTTCTTC. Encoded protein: CASSFGGGESNEQFF.

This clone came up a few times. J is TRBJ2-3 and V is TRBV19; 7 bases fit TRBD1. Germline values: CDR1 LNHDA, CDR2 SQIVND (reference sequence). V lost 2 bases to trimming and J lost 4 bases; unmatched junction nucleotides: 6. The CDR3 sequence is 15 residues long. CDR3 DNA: TGTGCCAGTAGTATAACGGGACAGAGAGCAGATACGCAGTATTTT. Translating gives CASSITGQRADTQYF.

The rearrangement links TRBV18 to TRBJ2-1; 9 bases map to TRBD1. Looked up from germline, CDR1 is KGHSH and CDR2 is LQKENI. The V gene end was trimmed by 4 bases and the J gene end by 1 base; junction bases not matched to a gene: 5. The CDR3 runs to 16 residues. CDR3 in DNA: TGTGCCAGCTCACAAAACGGACAGGGGTCCTACAATGAGCAGTTCTTC. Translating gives CASSQNGQGSYNEQFF.

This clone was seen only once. The CDR3 DNA sequence: TGTGCCTCGGACAGGGTCCCCTACGAGCAGTACTTC. This translates into CASDRVPYEQYF. The chain is built from TRBV30 and TRBJ2-7; 8 bases fit TRBD1. The CDR3 extends over 12 amino acids. V gave up 7 bases and J gave up 2 bases; unmatched junction bases: 4. The germline V gene has CDR1 GTSNPN and CDR2 SVGIG (reference sequence).

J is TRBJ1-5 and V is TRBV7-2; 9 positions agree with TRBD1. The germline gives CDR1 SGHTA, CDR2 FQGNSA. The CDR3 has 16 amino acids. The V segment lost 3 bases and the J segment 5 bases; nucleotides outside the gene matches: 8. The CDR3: CASSFTGTGPYQPQHF. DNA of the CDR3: TGTGCCAGCAGCTTTACCGGGACAGGGCCTTATCAGCCCCAGCATTTT.

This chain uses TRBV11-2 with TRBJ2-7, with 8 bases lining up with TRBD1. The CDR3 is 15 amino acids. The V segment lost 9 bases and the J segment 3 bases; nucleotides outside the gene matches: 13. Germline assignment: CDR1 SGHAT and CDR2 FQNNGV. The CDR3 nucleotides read TGTGCCAGTACTTCCTGGACAGGGAGAGACTACGAGCAGTACTTC. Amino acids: CASTSWTGRDYEQYF. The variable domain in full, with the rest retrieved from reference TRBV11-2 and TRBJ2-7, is EAGVAQSPRYKIIEKRQSVAFWCNPISGHATLYWYQQILGQGPKLLIQFQNNGVVDDSQLPKDRFSAERLKGVDSTLKIQPAKLEDSAVYLCASTSWTGRDYEQYFGPGTRLTVT.

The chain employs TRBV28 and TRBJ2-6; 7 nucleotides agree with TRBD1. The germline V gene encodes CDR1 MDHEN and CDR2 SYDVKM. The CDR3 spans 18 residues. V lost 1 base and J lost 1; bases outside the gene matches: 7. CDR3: CASSLSGTEFSGANVLTF. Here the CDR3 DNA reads TGTGCCAGCAGTTTATCCGGGACAGAGTTTTCTGGGGCCAACGTCCTGACTTTC.

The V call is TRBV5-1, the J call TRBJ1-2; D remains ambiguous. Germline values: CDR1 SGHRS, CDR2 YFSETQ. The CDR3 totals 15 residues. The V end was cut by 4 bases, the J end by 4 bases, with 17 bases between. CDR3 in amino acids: CASSINFTPSYGYTF. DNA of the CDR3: TGCGCCAGCAGCATTAACTTCACCCCGAGCTATGGCTACACCTTC.

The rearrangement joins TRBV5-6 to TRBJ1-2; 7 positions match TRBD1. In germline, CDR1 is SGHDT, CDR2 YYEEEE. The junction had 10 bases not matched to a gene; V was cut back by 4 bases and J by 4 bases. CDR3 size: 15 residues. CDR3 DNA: TGTGCCAGCAGCAAACCCTCGGGACAGATCTATGGCTACACCTTC. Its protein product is CASSKPSGQIYGYTF.

The CDR3 bases are TGTGCCAGCTCACCCGGGGAAAACACTGAAGCTTTCTTT. Amino acid sequence: CASSPGENTEAFF. The V call is TRBV18, the J call TRBJ1-1; D gene uncertain. The germline V and J ends were trimmed by 3 bases and 2 bases, with 7 bases remaining between them. CDR3 length: 13 residues. Germline loops: CDR1 KGHSH, CDR2 LQKENI.

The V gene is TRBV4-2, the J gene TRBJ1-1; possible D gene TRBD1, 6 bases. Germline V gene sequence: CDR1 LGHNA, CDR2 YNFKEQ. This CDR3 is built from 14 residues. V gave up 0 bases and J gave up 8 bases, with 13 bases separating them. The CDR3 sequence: CASSQEVRTGEAFF. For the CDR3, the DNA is TGTGCCAGCAGCCAAGAAGTTAGAACAGGGGAAGCTTTCTTT.

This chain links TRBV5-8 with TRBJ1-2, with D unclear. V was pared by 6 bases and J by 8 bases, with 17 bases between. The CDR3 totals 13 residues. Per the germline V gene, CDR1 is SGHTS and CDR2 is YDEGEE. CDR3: CASTPWEVEGYTF. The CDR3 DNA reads TGTGCCAGCACCCCGTGGGAGGTGGAAGGCTACACCTTC.